This T cell receptor (beta chain) was found in a study of cytomegalovirus exposure and HLA in healthy donors. This CDR3 has 15 amino acids. Germline trimming cut 0 bases from V and 4 bases from J; bases unmatched to any gene: 3. Looked up from germline, CDR1 is ENHRY and CDR2 is SYGVKD. It was the approximately 110-subject validation cohort, separate from the roughly 700-subject first cohort, to which the donors belonged. The protocol was immunoSEQ multiplex PCR, while the TCRdb copy is restricted to in-frame clones and leaves out a portion. In the table there are about 160,000 clones, over 85% of which are singletons. The study, taken as a whole, reports: Cytomegalovirus association was assigned to around 150 TCR beta chains. Reports showed the classifier diagnosing cytomegalovirus status with high specificity and sensitivity. Among TCR sequences, most were rare, though some public TCRs appeared in many donors.

This clone was counted a single time. No antigen is known for it. The origin of this receptor is a woman aged 18 to 35 in good health and CMV-seropositive. Material for sequencing was PBMCs. The chain recombines TRBV10-3 with TRBJ1-5, with 7 nucleotides matching TRBD1. The CDR3 protein is CAISESAGGNQPQHF. In DNA, the CDR3 is TGTGCCATCAGTGAGTCTGCAGGGGGTAATCAGCCCCAGCATTTT.